This T cell receptor beta chain was recovered during a study of tumor-infiltrating lymphocytes in oesophageal squamous cell carcinoma. TCRdb processed the PCR reads anew with MiXCR; each CDR3 protein has one entry. The sample shows roughly 20,000 distinct CDR3 sequences, over 40% of them seen only once. This clonotype was recorded only once. This may arise from a read error, as a much more abundant clone is one base away. Sequenced: normal esophageal tissue next to the tumor. The TCR sequence derives from a male donor with esophageal squamous cell carcinoma.

CDR3 bases: TGTGCCAGCAGCCCTAGGGATTACTATGGCTACAACTTC. It is translated as CASSPRDYYGYNF. The chain employs TRBV14 and TRBJ1-2; D remains ambiguous. This CDR3 has 13 amino acids. Germline V gene sequence: CDR1 SGHDN, CDR2 FVKESK.